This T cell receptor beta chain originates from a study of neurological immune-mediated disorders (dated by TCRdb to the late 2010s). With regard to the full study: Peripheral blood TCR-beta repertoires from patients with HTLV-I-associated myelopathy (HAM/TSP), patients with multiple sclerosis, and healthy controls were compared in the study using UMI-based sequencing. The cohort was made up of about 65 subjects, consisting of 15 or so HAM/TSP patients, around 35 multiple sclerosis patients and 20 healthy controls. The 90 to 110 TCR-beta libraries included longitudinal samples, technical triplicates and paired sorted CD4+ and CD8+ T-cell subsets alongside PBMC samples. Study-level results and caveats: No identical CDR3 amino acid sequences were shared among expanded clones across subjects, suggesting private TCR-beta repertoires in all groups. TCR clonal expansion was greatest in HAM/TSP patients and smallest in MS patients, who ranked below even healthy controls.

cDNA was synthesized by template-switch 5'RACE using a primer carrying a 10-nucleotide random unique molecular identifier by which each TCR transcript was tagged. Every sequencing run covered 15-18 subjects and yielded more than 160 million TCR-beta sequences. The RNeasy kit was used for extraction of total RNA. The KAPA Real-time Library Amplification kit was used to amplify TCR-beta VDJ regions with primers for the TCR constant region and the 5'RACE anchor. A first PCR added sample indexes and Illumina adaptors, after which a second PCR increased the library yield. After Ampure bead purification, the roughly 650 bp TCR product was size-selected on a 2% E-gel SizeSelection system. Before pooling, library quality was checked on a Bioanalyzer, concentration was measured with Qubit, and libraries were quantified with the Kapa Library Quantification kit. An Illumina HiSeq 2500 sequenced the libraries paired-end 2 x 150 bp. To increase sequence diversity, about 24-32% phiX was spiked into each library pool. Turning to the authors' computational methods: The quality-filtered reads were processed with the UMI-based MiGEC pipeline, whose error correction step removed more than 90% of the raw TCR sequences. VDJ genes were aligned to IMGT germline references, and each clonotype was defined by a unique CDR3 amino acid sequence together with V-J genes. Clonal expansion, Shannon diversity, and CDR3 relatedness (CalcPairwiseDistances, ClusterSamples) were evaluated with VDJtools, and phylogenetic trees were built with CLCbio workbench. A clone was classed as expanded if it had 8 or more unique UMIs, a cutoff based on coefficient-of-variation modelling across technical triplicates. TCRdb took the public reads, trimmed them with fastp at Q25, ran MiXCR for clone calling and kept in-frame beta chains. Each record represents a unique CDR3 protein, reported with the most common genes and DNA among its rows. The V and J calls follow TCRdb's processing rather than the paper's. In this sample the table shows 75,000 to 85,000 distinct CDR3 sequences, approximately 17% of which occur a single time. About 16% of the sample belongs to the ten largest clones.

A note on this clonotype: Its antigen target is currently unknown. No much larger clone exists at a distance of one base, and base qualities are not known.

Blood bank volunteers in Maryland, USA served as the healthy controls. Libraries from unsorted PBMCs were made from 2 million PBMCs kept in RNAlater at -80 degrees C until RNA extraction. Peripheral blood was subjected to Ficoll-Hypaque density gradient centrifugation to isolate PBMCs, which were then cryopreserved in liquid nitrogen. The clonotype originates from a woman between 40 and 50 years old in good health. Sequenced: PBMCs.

The DNA is as follows: TGCGCCAGCAGCTTGGGACTAGCGGCCGGAACAGATACGCAGTATTTT. Its protein is CASSLGLAAGTDTQYF. The V gene is TRBV5-1 and the J gene is TRBJ2-3; TRBD2 lines up with 9 middle nucleotides. The CDR3 sequence holds 16 residues, the cysteine and phenylalanine included. Only the CDR3 DNA is retained, 48 bases long and in frame from the first base. As encoded in the germline V gene, CDR1 is SGHRS while CDR2 is YFSETQ. Ends trimmed: V by 0 bases, J by 3 bases; bases unmatched to a gene: 5.